Shown below are 3 T cell receptor beta chains from a single sample sequenced in a study of T-cell reconstitution after alpha-beta-depleted transplantation in children. This sample's TCRbeta library carried unique molecular identifier barcodes. A single record per CDR3 protein comes from TCRdb applying MiXCR to the PCR reads. The sample gives approximately 83,000 distinct CDR3 sequences, roughly an eighth of which show up once; more than 11% is in the top ten. The material was PBMCs from the stem cell graft donor, obtained from the stem cell graft. The receptor source for this set is a human donor who donated a stem cell graft to a child with inherited bone marrow failure.

There are many counts of this clonotype. V usage is TRBV5-5 and J usage is TRBJ2-3; D ambiguous. The germline CDR1 and CDR2 sequences are SGHKS and YYEKEE (reference sequence). The CDR3 is 12 residues long. Trimming shortened V by 2 bases and J by 6 bases, and 7 bases separated the two germline ends. CDR3 sequence reads: CASSFEGDTQYF. The CDR3 DNA is TGTGCCAGCAGCTTCGAAGGGGATACGCAGTATTTT.

V gene TRBV5-1 combines with J gene TRBJ1-5, with no clear D. The V gene's germline CDR1 is SGHRS and CDR2 YFSETQ. This CDR3 is 15 amino acids long. Trimming took off 3 bases at V and 2 bases at J, with 12 bases between the two ends. As DNA, the CDR3 is TGCGCCAGCAGCTCGGCCAGTAGGGGCAATCAGCCCCAGCATTTT. Amino acid sequence: CASSSASRGNQPQHF.

In its sample, this clonotype was seen many times. The V and J genes are TRBV4-3 and TRBJ2-5; D unclear. The length of the CDR3 is 11 residues. CDR1 is LGHNA and CDR2 is YSLEER in the germline V gene. With 6 bases removed from V and 5 bases from J, the gap between germline ends came to 7 bases. CDR3 loop: CASSYGETQYF. The DNA for the CDR3 is TGCGCCAGCAGTTACGGGGAGACCCAGTACTTC.